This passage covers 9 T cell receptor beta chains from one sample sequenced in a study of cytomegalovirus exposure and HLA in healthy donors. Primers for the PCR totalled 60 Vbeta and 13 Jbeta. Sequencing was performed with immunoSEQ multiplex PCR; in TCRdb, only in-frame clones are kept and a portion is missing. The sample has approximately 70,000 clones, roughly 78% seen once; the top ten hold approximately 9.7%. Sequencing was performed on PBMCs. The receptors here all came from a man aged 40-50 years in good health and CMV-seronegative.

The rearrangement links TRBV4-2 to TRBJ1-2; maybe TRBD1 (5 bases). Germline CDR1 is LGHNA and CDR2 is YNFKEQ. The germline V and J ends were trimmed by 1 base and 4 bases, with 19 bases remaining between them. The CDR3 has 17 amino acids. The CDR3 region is CASSQGLTAGITYGYTF. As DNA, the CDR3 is TGTGCCAGCAGCCAAGGTTTGACAGCTGGAATAACCTATGGCTACACCTTC.

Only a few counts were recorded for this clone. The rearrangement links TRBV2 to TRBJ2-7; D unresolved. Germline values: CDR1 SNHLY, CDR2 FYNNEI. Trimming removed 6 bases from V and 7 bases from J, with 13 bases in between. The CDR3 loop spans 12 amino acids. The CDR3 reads CASRVSGGEQYF. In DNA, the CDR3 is TGTGCCAGCAGGGTATCAGGTGGGGAGCAGTACTTC.

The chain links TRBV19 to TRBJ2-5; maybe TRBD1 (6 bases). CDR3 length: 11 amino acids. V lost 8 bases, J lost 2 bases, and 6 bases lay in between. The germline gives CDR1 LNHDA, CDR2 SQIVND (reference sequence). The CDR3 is CASGQQETQYF. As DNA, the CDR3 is TGTGCCAGTGGACAGCAAGAGACCCAGTACTTC.

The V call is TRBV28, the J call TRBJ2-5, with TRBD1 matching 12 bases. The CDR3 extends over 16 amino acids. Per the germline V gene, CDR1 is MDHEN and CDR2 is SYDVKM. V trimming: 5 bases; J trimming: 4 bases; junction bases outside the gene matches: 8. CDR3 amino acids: CASSGPGQGAPETQYF. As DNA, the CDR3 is TGTGCCAGCAGTGGACCGGGACAGGGGGCACCAGAGACCCAGTACTTC. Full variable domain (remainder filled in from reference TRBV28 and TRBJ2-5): DVKVTQSSRYLVKRTGEKVFLECVQDMDHENMFWYRQDPGLGLRLIYFSYDVKMKEKGDIPEGYSVSREKKERFSLILESASTNQTSMYLCASSGPGQGAPETQYFGPGTRLLVL.

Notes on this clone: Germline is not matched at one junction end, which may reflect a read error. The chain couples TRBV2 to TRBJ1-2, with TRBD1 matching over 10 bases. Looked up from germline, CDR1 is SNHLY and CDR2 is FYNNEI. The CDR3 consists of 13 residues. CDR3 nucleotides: TGTGCCAGCAGTCAGCAAATTACGGGACAGGGGTTATTC. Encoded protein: CASSQQITGQGLF.

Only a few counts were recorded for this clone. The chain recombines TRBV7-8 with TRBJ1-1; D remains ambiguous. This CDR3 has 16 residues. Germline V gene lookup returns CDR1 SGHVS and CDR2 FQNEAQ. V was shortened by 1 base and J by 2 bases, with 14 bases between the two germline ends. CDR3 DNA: TGTGCCAGCAGCTTAGGCTATACAGCTATAAACACTGAAGCTTTCTTT. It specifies CASSLGYTAINTEAFF.

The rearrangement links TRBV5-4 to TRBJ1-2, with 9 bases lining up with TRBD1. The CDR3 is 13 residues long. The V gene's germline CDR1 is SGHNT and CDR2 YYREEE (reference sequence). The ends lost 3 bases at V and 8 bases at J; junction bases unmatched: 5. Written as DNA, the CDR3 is TGTGCCAGCAGCTCTTACAGGGGGCAGGGCTACACCTTC. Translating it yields CASSSYRGQGYTF. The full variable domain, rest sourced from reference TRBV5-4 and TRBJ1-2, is ETGVTQSPTHLIKTRGQQVTLRCSSQSGHNTVSWYQQALGQGPQFIFQYYREEENGRGNFPPRFSGLQFPNYSSELNVNALELDDSALYLCASSSYRGQGYTFGSGTRLTVV.

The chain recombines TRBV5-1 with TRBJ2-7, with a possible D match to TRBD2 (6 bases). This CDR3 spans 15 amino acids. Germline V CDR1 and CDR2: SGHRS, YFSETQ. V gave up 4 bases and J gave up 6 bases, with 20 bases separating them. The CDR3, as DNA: TGCGCCAGCAGCCCCTATTTTGGCGGGATTGGCGAGCAGTACTTC. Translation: CASSPYFGGIGEQYF. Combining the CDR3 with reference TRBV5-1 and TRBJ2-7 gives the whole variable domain KAGVTQTPRYLIKTRGQQVTLSCSPISGHRSVSWYQQTPGQGLQFLFEYFSETQRNKGNFPGRFSGRQFSNSRSEMNVSTLELGDSALYLCASSPYFGGIGEQYFGPGTRLTVT.

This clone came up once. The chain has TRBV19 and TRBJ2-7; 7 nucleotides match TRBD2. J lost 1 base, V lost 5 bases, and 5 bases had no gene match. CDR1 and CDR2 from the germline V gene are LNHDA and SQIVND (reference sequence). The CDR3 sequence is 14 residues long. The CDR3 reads CASSLTSDSYEQYF. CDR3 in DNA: TGTGCCAGTAGTTTAACTAGCGATTCCTACGAGCAGTACTTC.